The 32 T cell receptor beta chains listed next were all sequenced from one sample in a study of cytomegalovirus exposure and HLA in healthy donors. This PCR relied on a set of 60 Vbeta primers and 13 Jbeta primers. The repertoire was sequenced with immunoSEQ multiplex PCR; TCRdb's copy has only in-frame clones and lacks some. Of approximately 150,000 clones listed, roughly 82% are singletons. Specimen: PBMCs. All receptors derive from a young man in good health and CMV-seropositive.

The chain joins TRBV7-2 to TRBJ1-5; D may be TRBD1 (6 bases). Germline CDR1 reads SGHTA; CDR2 reads FQGNSA. V dropped 6 bases and J dropped 2 bases, with 14 bases sitting between them. The CDR3 is 15 residues long. The CDR3 reads CASSRRGEGNQPQHF. In DNA form, the CDR3 reads TGTGCCAGCAGTCGCAGGGGAGAGGGCAATCAGCCCCAGCATTTT.

The sample holds a few counts of this clone. The chain recombines TRBV10-3 with TRBJ1-1, with D possibly matching TRBD1 (6 bases). V lost 7 bases to trimming and J lost 0 bases, with 12 bases between them. CDR3 length equals 14 residues. The germline gives CDR1 ENHRY, CDR2 SYGVKD. The DNA for the CDR3 is TGTGCCATCAAGAACAGGGAACTGAACACTGAAGCTTTCTTT. It specifies CAIKNRELNTEAFF.

The V call is TRBV11-3, the J call TRBJ2-3; perhaps TRBD2 as D (5 bases). V was trimmed by 2 bases and J by 3 bases, leaving 12 bases between them. The CDR3 contains 15 residues. Per germline, CDR1 SGHNT and CDR2 YENEEA. The DNA of the CDR3 is TGTGCCAGCAGCTTACGCGGACTTGCTACAGATACGCAGTATTTT. Protein product: CASSLRGLATDTQYF.

The chain has TRBV28 and TRBJ2-6; perhaps TRBD2 as D (5 bases). CDR1 and CDR2 (germline): MDHEN, SYDVKM. V shed 6 bases and J shed 0 bases, with 6 bases lying between them. This CDR3 comprises 14 residues. The CDR3 region has the DNA TGTGCCAGCAGGGGGAGCTCTGGGGCCAACGTCCTGACTTTC. Its translation: CASRGSSGANVLTF.

This clone was seen a handful of times. The chain recombines TRBV5-4 with TRBJ2-5; TRBD2 aligns across 8 bases. The CDR3 has 16 amino acids. The ends lost 4 bases at V and 4 bases at J; junction bases unmatched: 12. Per the germline V gene, CDR1 is SGHNT and CDR2 is YYREEE (reference sequence). The CDR3 DNA follows: TGTGCCAGCAGCCCCGCCCGGCGAACTAGCGGAGAGACCCAGTACTTC. Amino acids: CASSPARRTSGETQYF.

The chain joins TRBV5-1 to TRBJ2-2, with 8 bases that match TRBD1. The V gene end was trimmed by 0 bases and the J gene end by 6 bases; junction bases not matched to a gene: 4. The CDR3 totals 15 residues. CDR1 and CDR2 from the germline V gene are SGHRS and YFSETQ. This CDR3 is CASSLEGQAAGELFF. CDR3 nucleotide sequence: TGCGCCAGCAGCTTGGAGGGACAGGCGGCCGGGGAGCTGTTTTTT.

This clone was detected a few times. The chain uses TRBV19 and TRBJ1-2, with TRBD1 matching over 8 bases. Germline CDR1 is LNHDA and CDR2 is SQIVND (reference sequence). The J segment lost 1 base and the V segment lost 6 bases, leaving 4 bases of the junction unmatched. There are 14 residues in the CDR3. The chain's CDR3 is CASSRTGINYGYTF. The DNA of the CDR3 is TGTGCCAGTAGCAGGACAGGGATTAACTATGGCTACACCTTC.

Only one count was recorded for this clone. V and J are TRBV6-1 and TRBJ2-4, with TRBD1 identical over 7 bases. After removal of 6 bases from V and 5 bases from J, the junction contained 10 bases not matched to a gene. This CDR3 has 15 amino acids. Germline CDR1 reads MNHNS; CDR2 reads SASEGT. In DNA form, the CDR3 reads TGTGCCAGCAGACACCTTCGACAGGGCCAAAACATTCAGTACTTC. This gives the protein CASRHLRQGQNIQYF.

The chain combines TRBV5-1 with TRBJ1-3, with 8 positions matching TRBD1. CDR3 length equals 16 residues. Trimming removed 1 base from V and 0 bases from J; junction bases left unmatched: 3. The germline CDR1 and CDR2 sequences are SGHRS and YFSETQ. CDR3 region: CASSLQGARSGNTIYF. CDR3 nucleotide sequence: TGCGCCAGCAGCTTGCAGGGGGCCCGCTCTGGAAACACCATATATTTT.

CDR3 sequence reads: CASSSSGGRYEQYF. The DNA for the CDR3 is TGTGCCAGCAGCAGTAGCGGGGGACGCTACGAGCAGTACTTC. This chain connects TRBV13 to TRBJ2-7, with 9 bases identical to TRBD2. The CDR3 extends over 14 amino acids. The germline CDR1 and CDR2 sequences are PRHDT and FYEKMQ (reference sequence). V trimming: 5 bases; J trimming: 3 bases; junction bases outside the gene matches: 5.

The V call is TRBV6-4, the J call TRBJ2-6; maybe TRBD1 (5 bases). Between the trimmed V and J ends, which lost 0 bases and 0 bases, there was a span of 6 bases. Germline CDR1 is MRHNA and CDR2 is SNTAGT. This CDR3 is 16 amino acids long. The DNA of the CDR3 is TGTGCCAGCAGTGACTCAGACAGCTCTGGGGCCAACGTCCTGACTTTC. Translation: CASSDSDSSGANVLTF.

The chain employs TRBV30 and TRBJ1-1; D ambiguous. Trimming removed 4 bases at V and 0 bases at J, with 6 bases between. Germline CDR1 reads GTSNPN; CDR2 reads SVGIG (reference sequence). The CDR3 has 12 residues. CDR3 sequence reads: CAWNSLNTEAFF. CDR3 bases: TGTGCCTGGAATAGTCTGAACACTGAAGCTTTCTTT. Based on the CDR3 plus reference TRBV30 and TRBJ1-1, the full variable domain is SQTIHQWPATLVQPVGSPLSLECTVEGTSNPNLYWYRQAAGRGLQLLFYSVGIGQISSEVPQNLSASRPQDRQFILSSKKLLLSDSGFYLCAWNSLNTEAFFGQGTRLTVV.

The chain recombines TRBV7-9 with TRBJ2-7; D may be TRBD1 (6 bases). CDR3 length: 14 amino acids. Germline values: CDR1 SEHNR, CDR2 FQNEAQ (reference sequence). V was trimmed by 6 bases and J by 7 bases, leaving 19 bases between them. CDR3 sequence reads: CASSHDRILEEQYF. In nucleotides, the CDR3 is TGTGCCAGCAGTCACGACAGGATTTTGGAGGAGCAGTACTTC. The variable domain in full, with the rest retrieved from reference TRBV7-9 and TRBJ2-7, is DTGVSQNPRHKITKRGQNVTFRCDPISEHNRLYWYRQTLGQGPEFLTYFQNEAQLEKSRLLSDRFSAERPKGSFSTLEIQRTEQGDSAMYLCASSHDRILEEQYFGPGTRLTVT.

Comments on this clone: One junction end disagrees with the germline gene, perhaps due to a read error. The J gene is TRBJ2-2, the V gene TRBV7-9; 14 nucleotides line up with TRBD2. Germline loops: CDR1 SEHNR, CDR2 FQNEAQ (reference sequence). CDR3 length equals 18 residues. DNA of the CDR3: TGTTCCAGCAGCTTAGCGTTTTGGACTAGCGGGAGGCCCGGGGAGCTGTTTTTT. Translating it yields CSSSLAFWTSGRPGELFF.

The V and J genes are TRBV7-8 and TRBJ2-5, with a weak D call TRBD1 (5 bases). Germline loops: CDR1 SGHVS, CDR2 FQNEAQ. Trimming took 2 bases from V and 7 from J, leaving 17 bases between them. This CDR3 has 15 residues. CDR3 sequence: CASSLLRVAQGTQYF. CDR3 coding DNA: TGTGCCAGCAGCTTACTCAGGGTGGCCCAGGGGACCCAGTACTTC.

The genes are TRBV28 and TRBJ1-2; D is unclear. The CDR3 covers 12 residues. V dropped 7 bases and J dropped 1 base, with 7 bases sitting between them. Germline CDR1 is MDHEN and CDR2 is SYDVKM. CDR3 nucleotide sequence: TGTGCCAGCATGCCGGGTAACTATGGCTACACCTTC. It yields the protein CASMPGNYGYTF.

The V call is TRBV27, the J call TRBJ2-5, with 10 positions matching TRBD2. The assigned J gene may be wrong: the sequence end matches TRBJ2-7 better. Germline lookup yields CDR1 MNHEY and CDR2 SMNVEV (reference sequence). The CDR3 runs to 15 residues. Here the CDR3 reads CASSLLAGDFYEQYF. Written as DNA, the CDR3 is TGTGCCAGCAGTTTACTAGCGGGGGACTTCTACGAGCAGTACTTC.

The gene calls are TRBV14 and TRBJ2-5; no definite D call. The CDR3 extends over 14 amino acids. V gave up 1 base and J gave up 5 bases, with 11 bases separating them. CDR1 is SGHDN, CDR2 FVKESK, per germline. CDR3 amino acids: CASSQGARSETQYF. The CDR3 DNA follows: TGTGCCAGCAGCCAAGGTGCCAGATCCGAGACCCAGTACTTC.

This clone has just a few counts. The chain joins TRBV7-2 to TRBJ2-5; the D gene is possibly TRBD1 (6 bases). The CDR3 contains 13 residues. Trimming shortened V by 5 bases and J by 3 bases, and 10 bases separated the two germline ends. Germline CDR1 is SGHTA and CDR2 is FQGNSA. CDR3 residues: CASSPDSEETQYF. CDR3 bases: TGTGCCAGCAGCCCGGACAGTGAAGAGACCCAGTACTTC.

V gene TRBV6-5 combines with J gene TRBJ2-7, with D tentatively TRBD1 (6 bases). CDR1 and CDR2 (germline): MNHEY, SVGAGI. This CDR3 comprises 13 residues. V was cut by 5 bases and J by 3 bases, with 11 bases left in between. For the CDR3, the DNA is TGTGCCAGCAGTCTGGGACAAGGCTACGAGCAGTACTTC. This encodes CASSLGQGYEQYF.

This chain uses TRBV10-3 with TRBJ2-3; D call uncertain. Per the germline V gene, CDR1 is ENHRY and CDR2 is SYGVKD. V lost 9 bases to trimming and J lost 0 bases, with 10 bases between them. The CDR3 contains 13 residues. CDR3 DNA sequence: TGTGCCATTTGGGTAGCTAGCACAGATACGCAGTATTTT. Its translation: CAIWVASTDTQYF.

V gene TRBV18 combines with J gene TRBJ1-2, with D tentatively TRBD1 (5 bases). This CDR3 is 19 amino acids long. The germline gives CDR1 KGHSH, CDR2 LQKENI. V lost 1 base and J lost 3, with 24 bases in between. The CDR3 protein is CASSPRLGTRTLPYYGYTF. CDR3 in DNA: TGTGCCAGCTCACCACGCTTAGGGACTCGGACCTTACCTTACTATGGCTACACCTTC.

This clone has only a few counts. DNA for the CDR3: TGCGCCAGCAGCTTGGTGGGGCAGCCCAATGAGCAGTTCTTC. Protein sequence: CASSLVGQPNEQFF. The genes are TRBV5-1 and TRBJ2-1, with D perhaps TRBD1 (5 bases). Germline V gene lookup returns CDR1 SGHRS and CDR2 YFSETQ. This CDR3 is built from 14 residues. V was pared by 0 bases and J by 6 bases, with 10 bases between.

The chain joins TRBV30 to TRBJ2-1; no reliable D call. V lost 4 bases, J lost 0 bases, and 10 bases lay in between. Per the germline V gene, CDR1 is GTSNPN and CDR2 is SVGIG (reference sequence). This CDR3 has 14 amino acids. In nucleotides, the CDR3 is TGTGCCTGGAATCGCGAGCGCTCCTACAATGAGCAGTTCTTC. Translated: CAWNRERSYNEQFF.

The J gene is TRBJ2-7, the V gene TRBV6-5; 8 nucleotides agree with TRBD2. The CDR3 has 13 amino acids. CDR1 and CDR2 from the germline V gene are MNHEY and SVGAGI. CDR3 amino acids: CVIAGRNSYEQYF. Here the CDR3 DNA reads TGTGTCATAGCGGGGCGGAACTCCTACGAGCAGTACTTC.

This chain links TRBV28 with TRBJ1-2; 7 bases match TRBD1. The CDR3 covers 12 residues. The V and J ends lost 4 bases and 8 bases, in that order; junction bases with no gene match: 4. The germline gives CDR1 MDHEN, CDR2 SYDVKM. The CDR3 loop reads CASSSLQGGYTF. The CDR3 DNA follows: TGTGCCAGCAGTTCCTTACAGGGGGGCTACACCTTC.

The chain is built from TRBV11-2 and TRBJ2-5, with 7 bases matching TRBD2. The V segment lost 3 bases and the J segment 4 bases; nucleotides outside the gene matches: 5. Germline V gene sequence: CDR1 SGHAT, CDR2 FQNNGV. This CDR3 region has 14 residues. CDR3 in amino acids: CASSFWGGAETQYF. CDR3 DNA sequence: TGTGCCAGCAGCTTCTGGGGAGGGGCAGAGACCCAGTACTTC.

The chain uses TRBV29-1 and TRBJ1-1; TRBD1 might be the D (6 bases). The V and J ends lost 5 bases and 5 bases respectively, with 12 bases between them. Germline lookup yields CDR1 SQVTM and CDR2 ANQGSEA. The CDR3 has 12 residues. CDR3 coding DNA: TGCAGCGTTATCCCAAGGGGGACTGAAGCTTTCTTT. It specifies CSVIPRGTEAFF. The full variable domain, its missing parts supplied by reference TRBV29-1 and TRBJ1-1, is SAVISQKPSRDICQRGTSLTIQCQVDSQVTMMFWYRQQPGQSLTLIATANQGSEATYESGFVIDKFPISRPNLTFSTLTVSNMSPEDSSIYLCSVIPRGTEAFFGQGTRLTVV.

This clone has just a few counts. This rearrangement joins TRBV7-2 to TRBJ2-7, with unresolved D. The CDR3 spans 13 residues. Germline V gene lookup returns CDR1 SGHTA and CDR2 FQGNSA. V lost 5 bases to trimming and J lost 2 bases, with 10 bases between them. As DNA, the CDR3 is TGTGCCAGCAGCCGAGACTTTACCTACGAGCAGTACTTC. It encodes CASSRDFTYEQYF. The whole variable domain, filled in from reference TRBV7-2 and TRBJ2-7, reads GAGVSQSPSNKVTEKGKDVELRCDPISGHTALYWYRQSLGQGLEFLIYFQGNSAPDKSGLPSDRFSAERTGGSVSTLTIQRTQQEDSAVYLCASSRDFTYEQYFGPGTRLTVT.

Regarding this clone: The junction departs from the called germline gene at one end, perhaps through a read error. The chain has TRBV10-3 and TRBJ1-3; 10 nucleotides agree with TRBD1. The CDR3 contains 13 residues. Germline CDR1 ENHRY, CDR2 SYGVKD. The CDR3 region is CAVGTGEPKAPGF. In nucleotides, the CDR3 is TGTGCCGTAGGGACAGGGGAACCGAAGGCGCCGGGTTTT.

This clone has a single count. The V call is TRBV5-1, the J call TRBJ2-1; 8 nucleotides agree with TRBD1. Per germline, CDR1 SGHRS and CDR2 YFSETQ. V lost 5 bases, J lost 6 bases, and 10 bases stayed unmatched. The CDR3 length is 15 residues. This CDR3 is CASSMVRTGPNEQFF. In DNA form, the CDR3 reads TGCGCCAGCAGTATGGTCCGGACAGGGCCCAATGAGCAGTTCTTC.

The chain carries TRBV30 and TRBJ2-7, with 9 bases that match TRBD1. From germline, CDR1 is GTSNPN and CDR2 SVGIG (reference sequence). The CDR3 loop spans 14 amino acids. Unmatched junction bases numbered 7, after V lost 3 bases and J lost 4 bases. CDR3 coding DNA: TGTGCCTGGAGCCGGGGACAGGGAGAGTACGAGCAGTACTTC. Amino acids: CAWSRGQGEYEQYF.